This is a list of T cell receptor beta chains from one sample in a study of blood T cell repertoires in COVID-19. Some clones are missing from TCRdb's copy, which holds only in-frame ones; the method was immunoSEQ multiplex PCR. This table holds about 150,000 clones, approximately 86% found once. Sequencing used peripheral blood. The receptors stem from a woman between 65 and 79 years old with acute or convalescent COVID-19. CDR3s leave out the opening cysteine and the closing phenylalanine or tryptophan. Fields, in order: D gene, V gene, J gene, CDR3 protein. A D gene is named only where the DNA matches it firmly.

.,TRBV5-1,TRBJ1-1,ASSSSGELTTEAF
.,TRBV18,TRBJ2-7,ASSPQGHEQY
.,TRBV7-9,TRBJ1-2,ASSPSLTASNGYT
TRBD1,TRBV7-2,TRBJ1-2,ASSPGRQGVAYGYT
.,TRBV7-2,TRBJ1-2,ASSFSDRNPRYGYT
.,TRBV5-1,TRBJ1-1,ASSLDDTPVRNTEAF
TRBD2,TRBV5-1,TRBJ2-1,ASSSAVLAGAADEQF
TRBD1,TRBV19,TRBJ1-2,ASSRDLPGQRANYGYT
.,TRBV5-4,TRBJ2-5,ASSLDGGIQTQY
.,TRBV5-1,TRBJ2-1,ASSKEYGFDNEQF
TRBD1,TRBV5-6,TRBJ1-2,ASSRTGGDYGYT
.,TRBV3-1/TRBV3-2,TRBJ1-1,ASSQVVGENTEAF
TRBD1,TRBV7-2,TRBJ1-2,ASSSQDRSRLLYGYT
TRBD1,TRBV27,TRBJ2-1,ASSPTGVWVPSPEQF
.,TRBV18,TRBJ1-6,ASSLGRQGSPLH
TRBD2,TRBV4-1,TRBJ2-3,ASSLRPSGGGSLTQY
.,TRBV18,TRBJ2-1,ASSPQGGGEYEQF
.,TRBV9,TRBJ1-2,ASSVGGLANYGYT
TRBD1,TRBV5-1,TRBJ1-1,ASTRRGRDMGGTEAF
.,TRBV4-2,TRBJ1-3,ASTPSAGNTIY
.,TRBV20-1,TRBJ1-4,SVKGYEKLF